This TCR beta chain was sequenced in a study of cytomegalovirus exposure and HLA in healthy donors. Primers for the PCR totalled 60 Vbeta and 13 Jbeta. The method was immunoSEQ multiplex PCR; TCRdb's version includes in-frame clones alone and lacks a portion of them. Among around 190,000 clones, around 90% were seen once, and the ten largest hold about 1.7%. The length of the CDR3 is 15 residues. Unmatched junction bases numbered 13, after V lost 8 bases and J lost 4 bases. Germline CDR1 SEHNR, CDR2 FQNEAQ (reference sequence). This clone showed up just once. Antigen unknown. Notes on the study in general: Compared with the roughly 700-donor mean, an Asian-associated ancestry cluster reportedly had fewer N-insertions, according to a later analysis.

The material sequenced was PBMCs. This sequence originates from a woman aged 18-35 years in good health and CMV-seronegative. The chain carries TRBV7-9 and TRBJ2-7, with 8 positions matching TRBD2. The CDR3 DNA reads as TGTGCCAGCGCCTACGAAGCGGGAGCAGGATACGAGCAGTACTTC. It encodes CASAYEAGAGYEQYF.